The 28 T cell receptor beta chains presented below share a single source sample, sequenced in a study of metastatic and nonmetastatic thyroid tumors. Among the patients, none had received any treatment before thyroid surgery. TCRdb reprocessed the PCR reads via MiXCR. Of 25,000 to 40,000 clones in the sample, about a sixth were seen once. What was sequenced was blood. The receptors here all came from a female donor with papillary thyroid cancer or a benign thyroid nodule (not recorded which). Some clones in this sample may be carry-over from other donors' samples.

This clone was recorded many times. The gene calls are TRBV25-1 and TRBJ1-3; a weak D match, TRBD1 (6 bases). V dropped 3 bases and J dropped 9 bases, with 15 bases sitting between them. This CDR3 is 14 amino acids long. Looked up from germline, CDR1 is MGHDK and CDR2 is SYGVNS. CDR3 bases: TGTGCCAGCAGTGACTACAGGGAGAGTAGCACCATATATTTT. Translation: CASSDYRESSTIYF.

At least ten counts were recorded for this clone. A read error may explain this, as a much larger clone is one base away. A read error is likely, as this CDR3 ends without the conserved phenylalanine or tryptophan. The gene calls are TRBV30 and TRBJ1-5, with D uncertain. Looked up from germline, CDR1 is GTSNPN and CDR2 is SVGIG (reference sequence). This CDR3 is built from 13 residues. V was clipped by 4 bases and J by 4 bases, with 11 bases between them. The CDR3 spells CAWTGGPNQPQHS. The CDR3, as DNA: TGTGCCTGGACCGGCGGACCGAATCAGCCCCAGCATTCT.

Ten or more counts support this clone. The rearrangement joins TRBV6-1 to TRBJ2-3, with TRBD1 matching over 10 bases. Germline loops: CDR1 MNHNS, CDR2 SASEGT. This CDR3 region has 14 residues. The J segment lost 3 bases and the V segment lost 6 bases, leaving 3 bases of the junction unmatched. This CDR3 is CASRRTGGTDTQYF. DNA of the CDR3: TGTGCCAGCAGGAGGACAGGGGGTACAGATACGCAGTATTTT.

This clone was recorded many times. This sample includes further DNA sequences coding for the same CDR3. The chain employs TRBV2 and TRBJ2-2, with 9 bases that match TRBD1. The V and J ends lost 2 bases and 7 bases, in that order; junction bases with no gene match: 8. CDR1 and CDR2 from the germline V gene are SNHLY and FYNNEI. The CDR3 has 16 residues. This chain's CDR3 is CASSELGTGNSGELFF. CDR3 coding DNA: TGTGCCAGCAGTGAATTAGGGACAGGGAATAGCGGGGAGCTGTTTTTT. Full variable domain (missing parts from reference TRBV2 and TRBJ2-2): EPEVTQTPSHQVTQMGQEVILRCVPISNHLYFYWYRQILGQKVEFLVSFYNNEISEKSEIFDDQFSVERPDGSNFTLKIRSTKLEDSAMYFCASSELGTGNSGELFFGEGSRLTVL.

In this sample, this clone turned up many times. The rearrangement joins TRBV2 to TRBJ2-3; TRBD1 aligns across 7 bases. Per germline, CDR1 SNHLY and CDR2 FYNNEI. The trim removed 6 bases at V and 2 bases at J, leaving 8 bases unmatched. The CDR3 length is 15 residues. CDR3 loop: CASRRRQGVTDTQYF. DNA for the CDR3: TGTGCCAGCAGACGAAGACAGGGAGTCACAGATACGCAGTATTTT.

This clone was detected only a few times. The V and J genes are TRBV2 and TRBJ2-7; D perhaps matches TRBD2 (6 bases). This CDR3 contains 14 residues. Germline CDR1 SNHLY, CDR2 FYNNEI. Trimming stripped 9 bases from V and 5 bases from J, with 20 bases between. CDR3 amino acids: CARSRPRGRNEQYF. The DNA for the CDR3 is TGTGCCAGATCCCGACCTAGAGGGAGGAACGAGCAGTACTTC.

This clone qualifies as medium-sized. The V and J genes are TRBV6-1 and TRBJ2-2, with 10 bases lining up with TRBD2. V gave up 4 bases and J gave up 5 bases; unmatched junction bases: 7. CDR1 is MNHNS, CDR2 SASEGT, per germline. The CDR3 runs to 16 residues. CDR3 nucleotides: TGTGCCAGCAGTGCCGGACTAGCGGCCCTTACCGGGGAGCTGTTTTTT. It is translated as CASSAGLAALTGELFF.

This clone counts as medium-sized. The chain is built from TRBV20-1 and TRBJ2-7; a possible D gene is TRBD1 (6 bases). The CDR3 is 15 amino acids. Trimming cost V 0 bases and J 0 bases, with 12 bases left between them. The germline V gene has CDR1 DFQATT and CDR2 SNEGSKA (reference sequence). CDR3 sequence reads: CSARDGGGSSYEQYF. Here the CDR3 DNA reads TGCAGTGCTAGAGATGGGGGCGGGTCCTCCTACGAGCAGTACTTC.

This clone was observed at least ten times. The chain links TRBV6-1 to TRBJ2-7, with no clear D. This CDR3 is built from 15 residues. V dropped 2 bases and J dropped 3 bases, with 14 bases sitting between them. Looked up from germline, CDR1 is MNHNS and CDR2 is SASEGT. The DNA of the CDR3 is TGTGCCAGCAGTGAAATCTGGGCTGTGGACTACGAGCAGTACTTC. Its protein is CASSEIWAVDYEQYF.

This clone has ten or more counts. The rearrangement links TRBV6-1 to TRBJ2-3; D is uncertain. CDR1 is MNHNS, CDR2 SASEGT, per germline. Trimming cost V 6 bases and J 3 bases, with 10 bases left between them. The CDR3 runs 13 residues. The CDR3 bases are TGTGCCAGCAGGAGAGTTAGTACAGATACGCAGTATTTT. It translates to CASRRVSTDTQYF.

The chain combines TRBV11-2 with TRBJ2-3; 13 bases agree with TRBD2. The V gene end was trimmed by 2 bases and the J gene end by 5 bases; junction bases not matched to a gene: 7. The CDR3 is 17 amino acids. Germline V lookup: CDR1 SGHAT, CDR2 FQNNGV. CDR3 in amino acids: CASSLTGLAGEGDTQYF. The CDR3 nucleotides are TGTGCCAGCAGCTTAACCGGACTAGCGGGAGAGGGAGATACGCAGTATTTT.

This clone was recorded at least ten times. The chain joins TRBV9 to TRBJ1-4; no clear D gene. CDR3 length equals 12 residues. Trimming removed 4 bases at V and 14 bases at J, with 15 bases between. The germline V gene encodes CDR1 SGDLS and CDR2 YYNGEE. The DNA of the CDR3 is TGTGCCAGCAGCCTGGGAAAAGGGTCGCTGTTTTTT. It is translated as CASSLGKGSLFF.

This clone was detected many times. The genes are TRBV20-1 and TRBJ2-3; 15 bases are a match to TRBD2. CDR1 DFQATT and CDR2 SNEGSKA come from the germline V gene (reference sequence). The V gene end was trimmed by 5 bases and the J gene end by 4 bases; junction bases not matched to a gene: 13. The CDR3 has 18 amino acids. The CDR3 here is CSASGTSGGLSSPDTQYF. The CDR3 DNA reads TGCAGTGCTTCCGGGACTAGCGGGGGGCTTAGCAGCCCAGATACGCAGTATTTT.

This clone has ten or more counts. The J gene is TRBJ1-3, the V gene TRBV19; 8 bases agree with TRBD1. The CDR3 runs 16 residues. Per the germline V gene, CDR1 is LNHDA and CDR2 is SQIVND (reference sequence). Unmatched junction bases numbered 6, after V lost 4 bases and J lost 1 base. CDR3 sequence (DNA): TGTGCCAGTAGTACGTCTCGACAGGGGTCTGGAAACACCATATATTTT. Amino acid sequence: CASSTSRQGSGNTIYF.

This clone has at least ten counts. The V gene is TRBV9, the J gene TRBJ2-3; D is undetermined. The CDR3 is 14 amino acids. V lost 0 bases and J 8 bases, leaving 13 bases between the germline ends. CDR1 SGDLS and CDR2 YYNGEE come from the germline V gene. CDR3 coding DNA: TGTGCCAGCAGCGTAGATACAAAGGGTGTTACGCAGTATTTT. This translates into CASSVDTKGVTQYF.

The J gene is TRBJ2-7, the V gene TRBV2; D unresolved. This CDR3 is 13 amino acids long. Trimming removed 6 bases from V and 3 bases from J, with 12 bases in between. Germline CDR1 reads SNHLY; CDR2 reads FYNNEI. CDR3 bases: TGTGCCAGCAGGGGTCCCCGCAACTACGAGCAGTACTTC. Translated: CASRGPRNYEQYF. The variable domain in full, completed from reference TRBV2 and TRBJ2-7, reads EPEVTQTPSHQVTQMGQEVILRCVPISNHLYFYWYRQILGQKVEFLVSFYNNEISEKSEIFDDQFSVERPDGSNFTLKIRSTKLEDSAMYFCASRGPRNYEQYFGPGTRLTVT.

There are many counts of this clone. The chain joins TRBV5-1 to TRBJ2-3, with 8 nucleotides matching TRBD1. There are 15 residues in the CDR3. Germline CDR1 is SGHRS and CDR2 is YFSETQ. With V trimmed by 4 bases and J by 0 bases, 4 bases remained unmatched. The CDR3 DNA reads as TGCGCCAGCAGCCCATGGACAGGGAGCACAGATACGCAGTATTTT. This encodes CASSPWTGSTDTQYF.

The sample holds many counts of this clone. This chain joins TRBV27 and TRBJ1-4, with TRBD1 matching 7 bases. Trimming at V came to 5 bases and at J to 13 bases, leaving 16 bases not matched to a gene. The CDR3 sequence is 15 residues long. The germline CDR1 and CDR2 sequences are MNHEY and SMNVEV (reference sequence). CDR3: CASSRGGRAYDGLFF. DNA of the CDR3: TGTGCCAGCAGTCGAGGGGGCAGGGCTTATGATGGACTGTTTTTT. Combining the CDR3 with reference TRBV27 and TRBJ1-4 gives the whole variable domain EAQVTQNPRYLITVTGKKLTVTCSQNMNHEYMSWYRQDPGLGLRQIYYSMNVEVTDKGDVPEGYKVSRKEKRNFPLILESPSPNQTSLYFCASSRGGRAYDGLFFGSGTQLSVL.

The sample holds many counts of this clone. V is TRBV7-9 and J is TRBJ2-4; 9 nucleotides match TRBD1. The germline CDR1 and CDR2 sequences are SEHNR and FQNEAQ (reference sequence). The CDR3 extends over 14 amino acids. Unmatched junction bases numbered 3, after V lost 2 bases and J lost 7 bases. CDR3 amino acids: CASSLRQGGNIQYF. The CDR3 bases are TGTGCCAGCAGCTTAAGACAGGGGGGTAACATTCAGTACTTC. Filled out from reference TRBV7-9 and TRBJ2-4, the complete variable domain reads DTGVSQNPRHKITKRGQNVTFRCDPISEHNRLYWYRQTLGQGPEFLTYFQNEAQLEKSRLLSDRFSAERPKGSFSTLEIQRTEQGDSAMYLCASSLRQGGNIQYFGAGTRLSVL.

This clone was detected many times. V and J are TRBV30 and TRBJ2-3; either TRBD1 or TRBD2 may fit D (5 bases each). Trimming removed 0 bases at V and 4 bases at J, with 11 bases between. The CDR3 is 14 amino acids. Germline CDR1 GTSNPN, CDR2 SVGIG (reference sequence). In DNA form, the CDR3 reads TGTGCCTGGAGTGTCAGGGTCGGGGCAGATACGCAGTATTTT. As protein: CAWSVRVGADTQYF.

V gene TRBV18 combines with J gene TRBJ1-1; a weak D match, TRBD1 (6 bases). CDR1 KGHSH and CDR2 LQKENI come from the germline V gene. The CDR3 is 15 amino acids. Trimming removed 4 bases at V and 3 bases at J, with 15 bases between. In nucleotides, the CDR3 is TGTGCCAGCTCACACACAGGGTTCGGAGACACTGAAGCTTTCTTT. Protein product: CASSHTGFGDTEAFF.

Worth noting for this clone: At one end, the junction sequence differs from germline, possibly due to a read error. The sample holds other DNA sequences that translate to the same CDR3. The gene calls are TRBV20-1 and TRBJ1-5, with TRBD1 matching 8 bases. CDR1 is DFQATT and CDR2 is SNEGSKA in the germline V gene (reference sequence). This CDR3 comprises 20 residues. This chain's CDR3 is CSAREPPGTGTALTGQPQHF. As DNA, the CDR3 is TGCAGTGCTAGAGAACCCCCCGGGACAGGTACTGCACTAACGGGTCAGCCCCAACATTTT.

V usage is TRBV4-2 and J usage is TRBJ1-2; D may be TRBD1 (5 bases). The germline V gene encodes CDR1 LGHNA and CDR2 YNFKEQ. CDR3 size: 13 residues. The V end was cut by 4 bases, the J end by 4 bases, with 10 bases between. The CDR3 sequence: CASSLLDIYGYTF. The CDR3 DNA follows: TGTGCCAGCAGCCTCTTGGACATCTATGGCTACACCTTC.

Ten or more counts support this clone. The chain links TRBV15 to TRBJ2-7; 8 bases are a match to TRBD1. V trimming: 5 bases; J trimming: 7 bases; junction bases outside the gene matches: 19. Germline V lookup: CDR1 LNHNV, CDR2 YYDKDF (reference sequence). The CDR3 spans 17 residues. The chain's CDR3 is CATSSQRGRGPRTEQYF. The CDR3 DNA follows: TGTGCCACCAGCTCACAAAGGGGCAGGGGGCCTCGCACAGAGCAGTACTTC.

This clone has ten or more counts. The J gene is TRBJ1-6, the V gene TRBV7-9; D is unresolved. Between the trimmed V and J ends, which lost 4 bases and 10 bases, there was a span of 8 bases. Germline V gene sequence: CDR1 SEHNR, CDR2 FQNEAQ (reference sequence). There are 12 residues in the CDR3. This chain's CDR3 is CASSSTLSPLHF. The CDR3 DNA reads TGTGCCAGCAGCTCAACCCTATCACCCCTCCACTTT.

This clone has just one count. The chain combines TRBV5-1 with TRBJ2-1; tentatively, D is TRBD2 (6 bases). Trimming left V 1 base short and J 0 bases short, with 14 bases between. CDR1 and CDR2 from the germline V gene are SGHRS and YFSETQ. The CDR3 has 17 residues. The CDR3 nucleotides are TGCGCCAGCAGCTTGTGGGGTTCCGGGAGCTCCTACAATGAGCAGTTCTTC. The encoded protein is CASSLWGSGSSYNEQFF.

Ten or more counts support this clone. The rearrangement uses TRBV27 and TRBJ2-3; 10 bases agree with TRBD2. The CDR3 extends over 15 amino acids. The germline V gene has CDR1 MNHEY and CDR2 SMNVEV (reference sequence). V was clipped by 5 bases and J by 6 bases; unmatched bases: 8. Here the CDR3 DNA reads TGTGCCAGCAGTGTAGGGACTAGCGAGACGGATACGCAGTATTTT. This gives the protein CASSVGTSETDTQYF.

This clone turned up a few times. This chain links TRBV25-1 with TRBJ2-1; 10 nucleotides agree with TRBD2. From germline, CDR1 is MGHDK and CDR2 SYGVNS. This CDR3 spans 15 amino acids. With V trimmed by 3 bases and J by 8 bases, 7 bases remained unmatched. This CDR3 reads CASSDLAGAVDEQFF. CDR3 DNA: TGTGCCAGCAGTGACCTAGCGGGAGCTGTCGATGAGCAGTTCTTC.